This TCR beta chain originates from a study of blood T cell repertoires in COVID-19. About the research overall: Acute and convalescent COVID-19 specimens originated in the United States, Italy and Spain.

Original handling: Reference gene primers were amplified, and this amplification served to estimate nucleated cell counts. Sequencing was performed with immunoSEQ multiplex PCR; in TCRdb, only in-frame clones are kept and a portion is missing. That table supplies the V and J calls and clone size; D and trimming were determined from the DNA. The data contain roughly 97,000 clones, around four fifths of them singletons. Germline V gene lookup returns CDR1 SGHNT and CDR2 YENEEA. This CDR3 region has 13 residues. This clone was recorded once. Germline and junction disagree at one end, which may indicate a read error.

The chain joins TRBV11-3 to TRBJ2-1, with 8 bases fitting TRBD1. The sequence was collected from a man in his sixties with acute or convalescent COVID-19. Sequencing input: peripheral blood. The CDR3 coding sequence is TGTGCCGGCAGCTTAGGGACAGGCAATGAGCAGTTCTTC. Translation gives CAGSLGTGNEQFF.